The 27 T cell receptor beta chains in this list originate from one sample, sequenced in a study of shared clonotypes between healthy human individuals. The naive CD8 fraction comprised CD45RO-negative cells positively selected for CCR7 and excluded terminally differentiated effector memory CD45RA+ cells. TCRdb keeps only in-frame clones here, not all; method: immunoSEQ multiplex PCR. The data contain about 2.1 million clones, just over 90% of them singletons. Material: naive CD8+ T cells from PBMCs. These receptors all come from a man between 18 and 35 years old in good health. Some clones in this sample may be carry-over from other donors' samples.

V usage is TRBV5-6 and J usage is TRBJ1-2; D gene uncertain. The CDR3 extends over 16 amino acids. Per germline, CDR1 SGHDT and CDR2 YYEEEE. Deletions cut 0 bases from V and 5 bases from J, with 17 bases between. Here the CDR3 DNA reads TGTGCCAGCAGCTTGGCCGGAGGGTTCTATAAGTATGGCTACACCTTC. This translates into CASSLAGGFYKYGYTF.

The rearrangement uses TRBV28 and TRBJ2-5; 7 nucleotides line up with TRBD2. Trimming took 4 bases from V and 9 from J; bases not matched to a gene: 8. This CDR3 is 13 amino acids long. The germline V gene has CDR1 MDHEN and CDR2 SYDVKM. This CDR3 is CASSSLMGGAQYF. As DNA, the CDR3 is TGTGCCAGCAGTTCCCTAATGGGGGGGGCCCAGTACTTC.

The rearrangement links TRBV6-1 to TRBJ2-7; TRBD1 matches at 9 bases. This CDR3 has 17 amino acids. Germline V lookup: CDR1 MNHNS, CDR2 SASEGT. Trimming cost V 0 bases and J 2 bases; bases outside gene matches: 8. The DNA for the CDR3 is TGTGCCAGCAGTGAAGCCGGACAGGGGAGGGGAACCTACGAGCAGTACTTC. It encodes CASSEAGQGRGTYEQYF.

This chain links TRBV30 with TRBJ1-4; D not certain. Germline CDR1 and CDR2: GTSNPN and SVGIG (reference sequence). Deletions cut 4 bases from V and 5 bases from J, with 11 bases between. This CDR3 contains 13 residues. CDR3 in amino acids: CAWKHLGNEKLFF. The CDR3 DNA is TGTGCCTGGAAACATTTGGGGAATGAAAAACTGTTTTTT.

The chain joins TRBV5-4 to TRBJ2-7; TRBD1 agrees at 8 bases. CDR3 size: 13 residues. The ends lost 4 bases at V and 1 base at J; junction bases unmatched: 1. Germline CDR1 SGHNT, CDR2 YYREEE (reference sequence). CDR3 in DNA: TGTGCCAGCAGCCAGGGGGCATCCTACGAGCAGTACTTC. Amino acids: CASSQGASYEQYF.

Notes on this clone: In the same sample, other DNA sequences code for this CDR3. V usage is TRBV15 and J usage is TRBJ1-2, with TRBD1 matching 7 bases. The CDR3 runs to 14 residues. Trimming at V came to 5 bases and at J to 0 bases, leaving 3 bases not matched to a gene. Germline CDR1 reads LNHNV; CDR2 reads YYDKDF (reference sequence). CDR3 loop: CATSLDRANYGYTF. The CDR3 nucleotides read TGTGCCACCAGCCTTGACAGGGCTAACTATGGCTACACCTTC.

The chain uses TRBV11-2 and TRBJ2-2; 7 positions agree with TRBD2. With 7 bases clipped from V and 0 bases from J, the junction kept 14 bases outside the gene matches. The germline gives CDR1 SGHAT, CDR2 FQNNGV. The CDR3 length is 18 residues. The CDR3: CASTPGTSDATNTGELFF. CDR3 nucleotides: TGTGCCAGCACCCCGGGAACTAGCGACGCGACGAACACCGGGGAGCTGTTTTTT.

V usage is TRBV29-1 and J usage is TRBJ1-1, with D tentatively TRBD1 (6 bases). This CDR3 contains 14 residues. Germline-derived CDR1 and CDR2 are SQVTM and ANQGSEA. V was clipped by 1 base and J by 6 bases, with 15 bases between them. Here the CDR3 reads CSVEAGGGFAEAFF. Here the CDR3 DNA reads TGCAGCGTTGAAGCAGGCGGGGGCTTTGCTGAAGCTTTCTTT.

This chain links TRBV5-8 with TRBJ1-4; no clear D. Germline CDR1 SGHTS, CDR2 YDEGEE. The CDR3 covers 15 residues. V was shortened by 4 bases and J by 0 bases, with 10 bases between the two germline ends. The CDR3, as DNA: TGTGCCAGCAGCCCCTCCGGGGCAACTAATGAAAAACTGTTTTTT. Protein sequence: CASSPSGATNEKLFF.

J is TRBJ2-7 and V is TRBV19, with 10 positions matching TRBD1. The trim removed 5 bases at V and 5 bases at J, leaving 9 bases unmatched. CDR1 is LNHDA and CDR2 is SQIVND in the germline V gene (reference sequence). The CDR3 consists of 15 residues. The CDR3 DNA reads TGTGCCAGTAGTTGGGGGACAGGGGATGCCCACGAGCAGTACTTC. Its protein is CASSWGTGDAHEQYF.

The chain couples TRBV5-4 to TRBJ2-3; D gene ambiguous. CDR3 length: 13 residues. V lost 4 bases and J 5 bases, leaving 11 bases between the germline ends. CDR1 is SGHNT, CDR2 YYREEE, per germline (reference sequence). CDR3 DNA sequence: TGTGCCAGCAGCCCCCCCCCGGGAGATACGCAGTATTTT. This codes for CASSPPPGDTQYF.

The chain recombines TRBV19 with TRBJ2-2; a weak D match, TRBD1 (6 bases). The V gene lost 4 bases and the J gene lost 7 bases, with 10 bases spanning the gap. The CDR3 totals 13 residues. Germline-derived CDR1 and CDR2 are LNHDA and SQIVND (reference sequence). The CDR3 DNA reads TGTGCCAGTAGTACCGGGACACGCGGGGAGCTGTTTTTT. Translation: CASSTGTRGELFF.

The chain uses TRBV27 and TRBJ2-1; 13 nucleotides align to TRBD2. The V and J ends lost 7 bases and 4 bases, in that order; junction bases with no gene match: 4. CDR1 MNHEY and CDR2 SMNVEV come from the germline V gene (reference sequence). The length of the CDR3 is 15 residues. The CDR3 region is CASTTGLAGYNEQFF. CDR3 bases: TGTGCCAGCACCACGGGACTAGCGGGGTACAATGAGCAGTTCTTC.

For the CDR3, the DNA is TGTGCCAGCAGTTTATTGTGGCCGAGCCAAGAGACCCAGTACTTC. Amino acids: CASSLLWPSQETQYF. This chain links TRBV27 with TRBJ2-5; no clear D. The V gene lost 1 base and the J gene lost 1 base, with 10 bases spanning the gap. There are 15 residues in the CDR3. The germline V gene encodes CDR1 MNHEY and CDR2 SMNVEV (reference sequence).

The V and J genes are TRBV7-9 and TRBJ2-3, with a weak D call TRBD2 (5 bases). Trimming removed 1 base at V and 6 bases at J, with 11 bases between. CDR3 length: 14 amino acids. Germline values: CDR1 SEHNR, CDR2 FQNEAQ (reference sequence). The CDR3 here is CASSLVGDGDTQYF. DNA for the CDR3: TGTGCCAGCAGCTTAGTGGGAGATGGTGATACGCAGTATTTT.

The J gene is TRBJ2-7, the V gene TRBV7-2; 9 bases agree with TRBD1. Trimming at V came to 7 bases and at J to 5 bases, leaving 12 bases not matched to a gene. CDR3 length: 15 amino acids. The germline CDR1 and CDR2 sequences are SGHTA and FQGNSA. The CDR3 sequence is CASTRFGQGSHEQYF. The CDR3 DNA reads as TGTGCCAGCACACGGTTTGGACAGGGGTCCCACGAGCAGTACTTC. Looking up the rest from reference TRBV7-2 and TRBJ2-7 gives the full variable domain: GAGVSQSPSNKVTEKGKDVELRCDPISGHTALYWYRQSLGQGLEFLIYFQGNSAPDKSGLPSDRFSAERTGGSVSTLTIQRTQQEDSAVYLCASTRFGQGSHEQYFGPGTRLTVT.

The gene calls are TRBV28 and TRBJ2-7; D not resolved. The CDR3 is 14 amino acids. Germline assignment: CDR1 MDHEN and CDR2 SYDVKM. Trimming pared 2 bases from V and 3 bases from J, leaving 11 bases between. The CDR3 here is CASSLMRKGYEQYF. CDR3 DNA sequence: TGTGCCAGCAGTTTAATGCGGAAGGGCTACGAGCAGTACTTC. Combining the CDR3 with reference TRBV28 and TRBJ2-7 gives the whole variable domain DVKVTQSSRYLVKRTGEKVFLECVQDMDHENMFWYRQDPGLGLRLIYFSYDVKMKEKGDIPEGYSVSREKKERFSLILESASTNQTSMYLCASSLMRKGYEQYFGPGTRLTVT.

The chain combines TRBV6-5 with TRBJ2-6; D unresolved. Trimming shortened V by 6 bases and J by 4 bases, and 7 bases separated the two germline ends. The length of the CDR3 is 13 residues. Germline V lookup: CDR1 MNHEY, CDR2 SVGAGI. The chain's CDR3 is CASSPTGANVLTF. Written as DNA, the CDR3 is TGTGCCAGCAGCCCCACCGGGGCCAACGTCCTGACTTTC.

The rearrangement uses TRBV7-9 and TRBJ2-1, with D tentatively TRBD2 (6 bases). There are 17 residues in the CDR3. V lost 5 bases and J lost 2, with 19 bases in between. From germline, CDR1 is SEHNR and CDR2 FQNEAQ (reference sequence). DNA for the CDR3: TGTGCCAGCAGCCTTTCTCGGGGGAGGAGCGCCTACAATGAGCAGTTCTTC. Protein: CASSLSRGRSAYNEQFF.

The V call is TRBV27, the J call TRBJ1-1; D is ambiguous. Germline lookup yields CDR1 MNHEY and CDR2 SMNVEV (reference sequence). The ends were cut back, 3 bases at V and 4 bases at J, with 12 bases in the middle. There are 14 residues in the CDR3. The CDR3 nucleotides read TGTGCCAGCAGTTTTGGGAAATGGAGCACTGAAGCTTTCTTT. Protein product: CASSFGKWSTEAFF.

The rearrangement joins TRBV5-1 to TRBJ1-3; perhaps TRBD1 as D (6 bases). This CDR3 comprises 16 residues. Germline-derived CDR1 and CDR2 are SGHRS and YFSETQ. V dropped 0 bases and J dropped 4 bases, with 14 bases sitting between them. CDR3 bases: TGCGCCAGCAGCTTGGATGGGGGGCGGCCAGGAAACACCATATATTTT. Its translation is CASSLDGGRPGNTIYF.

The chain has TRBV15 and TRBJ2-2; tentatively, D is TRBD1 (6 bases). This CDR3 comprises 17 residues. Germline V gives CDR1 LNHNV, CDR2 YYDKDF (reference sequence). V was trimmed by 0 bases and J by 0 bases, leaving 11 bases between them. Written as DNA, the CDR3 is TGTGCCACCAGCAGAGAAACAGGGAACCCGAACACCGGGGAGCTGTTTTTT. Its translation: CATSRETGNPNTGELFF.

The chain recombines TRBV27 with TRBJ2-7; perhaps TRBD2 as D (6 bases). CDR1 and CDR2 from the germline V gene are MNHEY and SMNVEV (reference sequence). This CDR3 contains 16 residues. The germline V and J ends were trimmed by 6 bases and 4 bases, with 22 bases remaining between them. The CDR3 DNA is TGTGCCAGCAGCCCGGGTCCCCGAAGAGGGACTTACGAGCAGTACTTC. Its translation: CASSPGPRRGTYEQYF.

A note on this clone: A far larger clone is only one base removed, so a read error is likely. The chain links TRBV7-7 to TRBJ2-2; a possible D gene is TRBD1 (6 bases). In germline, CDR1 is SSHAT, CDR2 FNYEAQ (reference sequence). V was pared by 5 bases and J by 1 base, with 8 bases between. CDR3 length equals 14 residues. The CDR3 DNA follows: TGTGCCAGCAGCCAGGGACAGAACACCGGGGAGCTGTTTTTT. Translated: CASSQGQNTGELFF.

This chain connects TRBV20-1 to TRBJ2-1; no reliable D call. The CDR3 extends over 11 amino acids. Trimming took 0 bases from V and 10 from J, leaving 7 bases between them. Germline assignment: CDR1 DFQATT and CDR2 SNEGSKA (reference sequence). The CDR3 DNA reads as TGCAGTGCTAGAGATTCGTGGGAGCAGTTCTTC. Amino acids: CSARDSWEQFF.

Remarks on this clone: In the same sample, other DNA sequences code for this CDR3. J is TRBJ2-5 and V is TRBV6-5; 8 nucleotides align to TRBD1. The V gene end was trimmed by 0 bases and the J gene end by 1 base; junction bases not matched to a gene: 1. Germline V gene sequence: CDR1 MNHEY, CDR2 SVGAGI. The CDR3 length is 15 residues. In DNA, the CDR3 is TGTGCCAGCAGTTACTCGGACAGGGCCCAAGAGACCCAGTACTTC. The encoded protein is CASSYSDRAQETQYF.

The gene calls are TRBV5-6 and TRBJ2-7; 8 nucleotides align to TRBD1. This CDR3 is 16 amino acids long. Germline V CDR1 and CDR2: SGHDT, YYEEEE. Trimming cost V 2 bases and J 4 bases; bases outside gene matches: 11. As DNA, the CDR3 is TGTGCCAGCAGCTTACGTCCGGGACAGGTCTCTTACGAGCAGTACTTC. Translated, it gives CASSLRPGQVSYEQYF.